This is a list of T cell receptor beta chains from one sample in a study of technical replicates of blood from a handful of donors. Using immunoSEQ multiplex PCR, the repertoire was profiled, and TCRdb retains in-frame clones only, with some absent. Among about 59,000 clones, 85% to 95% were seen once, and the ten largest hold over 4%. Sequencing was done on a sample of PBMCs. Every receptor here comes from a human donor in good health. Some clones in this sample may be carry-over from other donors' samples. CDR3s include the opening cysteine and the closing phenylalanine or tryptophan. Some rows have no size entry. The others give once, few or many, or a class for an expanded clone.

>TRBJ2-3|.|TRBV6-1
CASSDAGTSGTVGDTQYF
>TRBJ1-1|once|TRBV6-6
CASSPRGEGTEAFF
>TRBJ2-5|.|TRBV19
CASSIGSGGRETQYF
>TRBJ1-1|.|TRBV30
CAWVGPVGAFF
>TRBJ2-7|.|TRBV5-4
CASSLLDRAGDEQYF
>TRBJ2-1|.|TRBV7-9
CASSGLAGGPYNEQFF
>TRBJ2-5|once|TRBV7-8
CASRISRGELIGETQYF
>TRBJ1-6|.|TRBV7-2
CASSLVLTDPLHF
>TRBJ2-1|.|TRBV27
CASSSAGGPWGEQFF
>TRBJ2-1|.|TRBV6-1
CASWLDRAYYNEQFF
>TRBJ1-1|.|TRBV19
CASSRGQGGTEAFF
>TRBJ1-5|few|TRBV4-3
CASSQEERQPQHF
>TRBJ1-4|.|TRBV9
CASSPHDFGGEKLFF
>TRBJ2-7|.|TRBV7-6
CASSPGQEQYF
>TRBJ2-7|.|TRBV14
CASSQPGQFRYEQYF
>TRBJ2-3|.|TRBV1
CTSSQDRGPSGPSTDTQYF
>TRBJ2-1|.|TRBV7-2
CASRPSGINSYNEQFF
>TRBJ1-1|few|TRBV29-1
CSVEEVRLGNTEAFF
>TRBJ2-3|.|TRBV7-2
CASSRAGGGTYTQYF
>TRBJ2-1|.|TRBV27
CASSHTGLASNEQFF